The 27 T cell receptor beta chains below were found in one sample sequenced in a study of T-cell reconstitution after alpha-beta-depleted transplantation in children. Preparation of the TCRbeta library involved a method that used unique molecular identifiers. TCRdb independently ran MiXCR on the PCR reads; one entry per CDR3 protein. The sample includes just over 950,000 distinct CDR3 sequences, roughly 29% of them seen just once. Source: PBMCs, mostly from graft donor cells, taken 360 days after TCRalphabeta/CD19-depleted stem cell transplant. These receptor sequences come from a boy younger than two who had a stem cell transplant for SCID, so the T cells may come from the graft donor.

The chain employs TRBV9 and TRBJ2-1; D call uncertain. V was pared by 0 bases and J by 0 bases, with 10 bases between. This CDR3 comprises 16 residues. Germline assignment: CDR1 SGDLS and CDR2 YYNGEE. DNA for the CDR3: TGTGCCAGCAGCGTAGTAATCGGAGCCTCCTACAATGAGCAGTTCTTC. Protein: CASSVVIGASYNEQFF.

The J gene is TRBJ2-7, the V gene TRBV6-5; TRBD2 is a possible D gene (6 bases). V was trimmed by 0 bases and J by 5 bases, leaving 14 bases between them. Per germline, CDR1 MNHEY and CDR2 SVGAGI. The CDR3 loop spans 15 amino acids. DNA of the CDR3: TGTGCCAGCAGTTACTCCAGGGAGGTGATGCACGAGCAGTACTTC. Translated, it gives CASSYSREVMHEQYF.

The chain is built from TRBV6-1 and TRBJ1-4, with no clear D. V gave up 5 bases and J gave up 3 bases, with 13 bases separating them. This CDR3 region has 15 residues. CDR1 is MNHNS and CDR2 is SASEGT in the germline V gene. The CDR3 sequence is CASSRLSVSNEKLFF. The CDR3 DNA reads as TGTGCCAGCAGTCGCCTCTCGGTCTCTAATGAAAAACTGTTTTTT.

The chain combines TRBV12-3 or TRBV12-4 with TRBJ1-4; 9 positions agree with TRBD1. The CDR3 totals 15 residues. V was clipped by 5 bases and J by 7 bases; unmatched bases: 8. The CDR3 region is CASSLRTGGGEKLFF. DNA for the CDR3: TGTGCCAGCAGTCTCCGAACAGGGGGCGGTGAAAAACTGTTTTTT.

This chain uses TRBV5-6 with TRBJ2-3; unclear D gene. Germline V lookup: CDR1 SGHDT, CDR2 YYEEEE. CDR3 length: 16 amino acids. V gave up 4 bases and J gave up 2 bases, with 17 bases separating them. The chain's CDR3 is CASSAYRAPFTDTQYF. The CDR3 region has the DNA TGTGCCAGCAGCGCCTATCGGGCCCCCTTCACAGATACGCAGTATTTT.

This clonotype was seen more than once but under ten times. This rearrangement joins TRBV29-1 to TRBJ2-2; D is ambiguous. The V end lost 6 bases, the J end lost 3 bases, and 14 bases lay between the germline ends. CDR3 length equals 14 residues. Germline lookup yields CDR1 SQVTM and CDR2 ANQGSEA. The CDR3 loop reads CSVRRWSDTGELFF. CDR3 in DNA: TGCAGCGTGCGGCGGTGGAGTGACACCGGGGAGCTGTTTTTT.

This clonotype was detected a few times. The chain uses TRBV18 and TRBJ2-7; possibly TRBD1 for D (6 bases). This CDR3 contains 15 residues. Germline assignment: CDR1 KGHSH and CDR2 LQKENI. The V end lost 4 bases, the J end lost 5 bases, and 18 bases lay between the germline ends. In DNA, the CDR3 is TGTGCCAGCTCACTCCGGACAGCCTGGGGTGACGAGCAGTACTTC. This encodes CASSLRTAWGDEQYF. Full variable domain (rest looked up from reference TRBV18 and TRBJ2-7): NAGVMQNPRHLVRRRGQEARLRCSPMKGHSHVYWYRQLPEEGLKFMVYLQKENIIDESGMPKERFSAEFPKEGPSILRIQQVVRGDSAAYFCASSLRTAWGDEQYFGPGTRLTVT.

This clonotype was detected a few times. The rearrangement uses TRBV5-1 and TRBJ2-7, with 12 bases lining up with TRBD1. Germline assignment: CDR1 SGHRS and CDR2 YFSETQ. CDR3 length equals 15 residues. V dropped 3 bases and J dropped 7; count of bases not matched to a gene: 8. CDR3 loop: CASSSTGTGGSEQYF. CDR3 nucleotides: TGCGCCAGCAGCTCTACCGGGACAGGGGGCAGTGAGCAGTACTTC.

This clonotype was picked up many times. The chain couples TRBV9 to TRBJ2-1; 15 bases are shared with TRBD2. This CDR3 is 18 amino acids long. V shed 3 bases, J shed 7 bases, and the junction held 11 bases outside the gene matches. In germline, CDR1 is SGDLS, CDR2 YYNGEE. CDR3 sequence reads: CASSARGLAGGQKNEQFF. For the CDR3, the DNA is TGTGCCAGCAGCGCCAGGGGACTAGCGGGGGGTCAGAAGAATGAGCAGTTCTTC.

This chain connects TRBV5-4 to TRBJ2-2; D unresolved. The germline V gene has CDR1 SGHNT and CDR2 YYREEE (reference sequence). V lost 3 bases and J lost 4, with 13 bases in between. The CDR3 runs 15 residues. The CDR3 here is CASSSVELTTGELFF. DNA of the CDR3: TGTGCCAGCAGCTCGGTCGAATTGACCACCGGGGAGCTGTTTTTT.

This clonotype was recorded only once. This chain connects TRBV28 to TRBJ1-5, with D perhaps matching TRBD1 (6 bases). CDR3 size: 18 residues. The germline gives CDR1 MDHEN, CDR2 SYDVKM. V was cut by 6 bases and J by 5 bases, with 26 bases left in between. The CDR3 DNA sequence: TGTGCCAGCAGCGTCTGGTATGACCAGACAGGACCTCATCAGCCCCAGCATTTT. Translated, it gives CASSVWYDQTGPHQPQHF.

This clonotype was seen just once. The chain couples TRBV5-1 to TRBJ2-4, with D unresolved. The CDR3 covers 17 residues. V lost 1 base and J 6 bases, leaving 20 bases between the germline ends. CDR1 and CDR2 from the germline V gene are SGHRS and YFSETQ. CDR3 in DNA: TGCGCCAGCAGCTTGTCATCCCCGCAAACTTCCGGAAACATTCAGTACTTC. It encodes CASSLSSPQTSGNIQYF.

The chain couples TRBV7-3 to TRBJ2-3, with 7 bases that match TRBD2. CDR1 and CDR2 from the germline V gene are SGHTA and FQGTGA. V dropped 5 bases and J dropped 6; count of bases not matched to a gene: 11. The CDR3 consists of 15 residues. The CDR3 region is CASSPGLGRGDTQYF. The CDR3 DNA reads TGTGCCAGCAGCCCCGGACTAGGCCGGGGGGATACGCAGTATTTT. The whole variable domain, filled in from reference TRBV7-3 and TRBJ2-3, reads GAGVSQTPSNKVTEKGKYVELRCDPISGHTALYWYRQSLGQGPEFLIYFQGTGAADDSGLPNDRFFAVRPEGSVSTLKIQRTERGDSAVYLCASSPGLGRGDTQYFGPGTRLTVL.

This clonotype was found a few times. The CDR3 DNA is TGCGCCAGCAGCTTGGGTGCCGGGACAGGGTCCAACGAGCAGTACTTC. Protein: CASSLGAGTGSNEQYF. The chain employs TRBV5-1 and TRBJ2-7; TRBD1 matches at 9 bases. This CDR3 region has 16 residues. Per the germline V gene, CDR1 is SGHRS and CDR2 is YFSETQ. V was clipped by 0 bases and J by 5 bases; unmatched bases: 9. Drawing the rest from reference TRBV5-1 and TRBJ2-7, the complete variable domain is KAGVTQTPRYLIKTRGQQVTLSCSPISGHRSVSWYQQTPGQGLQFLFEYFSETQRNKGNFPGRFSGRQFSNSRSEMNVSTLELGDSALYLCASSLGAGTGSNEQYFGPGTRLTVT.

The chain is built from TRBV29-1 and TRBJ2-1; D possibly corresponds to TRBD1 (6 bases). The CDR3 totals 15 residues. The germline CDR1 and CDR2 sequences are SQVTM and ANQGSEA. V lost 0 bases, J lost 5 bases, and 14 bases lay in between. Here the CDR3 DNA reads TGCAGCGTTGAAGATCTGGGGACAAATAACAATGAGCAGTTCTTC. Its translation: CSVEDLGTNNNEQFF.

CDR3 sequence: CAIKGGKAFF. The DNA of the CDR3 is TGTGCCATAAAGGGAGGGAAAGCTTTCTTT. The chain links TRBV12-3 or TRBV12-4 to TRBJ1-1; D unresolved. With 10 bases removed from V and 9 bases from J, the gap between germline ends came to 12 bases. This CDR3 region has 10 residues.

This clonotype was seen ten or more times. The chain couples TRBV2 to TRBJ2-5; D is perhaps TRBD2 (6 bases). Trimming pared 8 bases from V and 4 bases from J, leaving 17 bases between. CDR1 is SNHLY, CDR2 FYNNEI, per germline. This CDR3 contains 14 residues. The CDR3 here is CASRGGPYGETQYF. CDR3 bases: TGTGCCAGCCGAGGAGGGCCCTACGGAGAGACCCAGTACTTC. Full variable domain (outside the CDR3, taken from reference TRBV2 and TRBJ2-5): EPEVTQTPSHQVTQMGQEVILRCVPISNHLYFYWYRQILGQKVEFLVSFYNNEISEKSEIFDDQFSVERPDGSNFTLKIRSTKLEDSAMYFCASRGGPYGETQYFGPGTRLLVL.

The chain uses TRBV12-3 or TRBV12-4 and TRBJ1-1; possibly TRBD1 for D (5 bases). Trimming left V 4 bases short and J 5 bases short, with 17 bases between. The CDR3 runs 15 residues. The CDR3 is CASSSLPRGRTEAFF. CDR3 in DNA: TGTGCCAGCAGTTCCCTACCAAGGGGAAGGACTGAAGCTTTCTTT.

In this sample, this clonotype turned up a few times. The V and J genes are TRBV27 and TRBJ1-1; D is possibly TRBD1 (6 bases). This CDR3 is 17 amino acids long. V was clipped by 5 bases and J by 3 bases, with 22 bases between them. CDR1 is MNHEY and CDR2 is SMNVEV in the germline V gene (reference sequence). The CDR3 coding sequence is TGTGCCAGCAGTAATGGACAGACTGGCCTTATTTACACTGAAGCTTTCTTT. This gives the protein CASSNGQTGLIYTEAFF.

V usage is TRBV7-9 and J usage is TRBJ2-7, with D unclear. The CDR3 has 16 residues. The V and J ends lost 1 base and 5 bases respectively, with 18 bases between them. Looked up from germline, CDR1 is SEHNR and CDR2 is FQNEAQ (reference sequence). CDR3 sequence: CASSLVAVVERDEQYF. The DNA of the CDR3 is TGTGCCAGCAGCTTAGTTGCGGTGGTGGAAAGGGACGAGCAGTACTTC.

CDR3 sequence reads: CASSTRGDRLNQPQHF. As DNA, the CDR3 is TGTGCCAGCAGCACCCGGGGGGACAGATTGAATCAGCCCCAGCATTTT. The rearrangement links TRBV7-2 to TRBJ1-5; 7 bases agree with TRBD1. The CDR3 sequence is 16 residues long. CDR1 is SGHTA, CDR2 FQGNSA, per germline. J was trimmed by 4 bases and V by 5 bases; bases with no gene match: 11.

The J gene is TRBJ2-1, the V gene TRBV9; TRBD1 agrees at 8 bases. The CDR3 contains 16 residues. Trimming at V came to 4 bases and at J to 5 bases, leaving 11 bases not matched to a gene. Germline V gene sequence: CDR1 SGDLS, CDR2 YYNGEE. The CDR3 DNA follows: TGTGCCAGCAGCTCTCGGGGACAGGCGGGAAACAATGAGCAGTTCTTC. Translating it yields CASSSRGQAGNNEQFF.

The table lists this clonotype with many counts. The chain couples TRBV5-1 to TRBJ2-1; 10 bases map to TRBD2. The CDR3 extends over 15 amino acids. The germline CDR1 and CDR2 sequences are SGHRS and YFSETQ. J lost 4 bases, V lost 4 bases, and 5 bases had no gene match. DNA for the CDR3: TGCGCCAGCAGCATTAGCGGGGGGCTTTACAATGAGCAGTTCTTC. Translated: CASSISGGLYNEQFF.

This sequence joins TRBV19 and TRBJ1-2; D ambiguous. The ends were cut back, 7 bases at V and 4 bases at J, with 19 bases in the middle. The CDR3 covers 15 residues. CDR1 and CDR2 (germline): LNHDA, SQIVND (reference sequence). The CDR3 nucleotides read TGTGCCAGTACCCCCATCAGAGGGCGCAGCTATGGCTACACCTTC. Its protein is CASTPIRGRSYGYTF.

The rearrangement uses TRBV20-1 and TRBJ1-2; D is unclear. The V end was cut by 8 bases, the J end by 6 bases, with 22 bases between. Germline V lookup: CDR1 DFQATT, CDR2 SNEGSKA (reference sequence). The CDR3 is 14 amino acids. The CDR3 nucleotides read TGCAGTTCGATCCGGTTGGCCCTTTTCGATGGCTACACCTTC. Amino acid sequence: CSSIRLALFDGYTF.

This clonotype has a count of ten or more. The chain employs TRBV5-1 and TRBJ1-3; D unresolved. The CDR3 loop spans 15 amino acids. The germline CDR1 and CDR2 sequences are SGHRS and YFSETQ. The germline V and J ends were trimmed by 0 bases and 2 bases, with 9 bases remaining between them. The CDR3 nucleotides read TGCGCCAGCAGCTTGGATGCAGGACCTGGAAACACCATATATTTT. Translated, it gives CASSLDAGPGNTIYF.

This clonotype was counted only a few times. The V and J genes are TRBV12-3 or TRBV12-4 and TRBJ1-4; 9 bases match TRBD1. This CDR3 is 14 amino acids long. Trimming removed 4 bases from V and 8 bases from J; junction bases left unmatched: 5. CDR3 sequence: CASSSRQGGEKLFF. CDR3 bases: TGTGCCAGCAGTTCCCGACAGGGGGGGGAAAAACTGTTTTTT.